These 32 T cell receptor beta chains originate from one sample sequenced in a study of blood T cell repertoires in COVID-19. This table comes from immunoSEQ multiplex PCR, and its TCRdb copy is limited to in-frame clones, with some not included. The sample contains 90,000 to 100,000 clones, 75% to 90% of which appear only once. The source material was peripheral blood. Source of these receptors: an elderly man with acute or convalescent COVID-19.

This chain uses TRBV11-2 with TRBJ2-5, with 9 bases that match TRBD2. Germline V CDR1 and CDR2: SGHAT, FQNNGV. This CDR3 comprises 17 residues. After removal of 5 bases from V and 2 bases from J, the junction contained 12 bases not matched to a gene. CDR3 coding DNA: TGTGCCAGCAGCCCCCTCCGGCTAGCGGGATTTCAAGAGACCCAGTACTTC. Its protein product is CASSPLRLAGFQETQYF.

This chain uses TRBV9 with TRBJ2-7, with D hard to call. The length of the CDR3 is 14 residues. The germline V and J ends were trimmed by 0 bases and 0 bases, with 7 bases remaining between them. Germline V gene sequence: CDR1 SGDLS, CDR2 YYNGEE. The CDR3 loop is CASSVAASSYEQYF. In DNA, the CDR3 is TGTGCCAGCAGCGTAGCTGCGAGCTCCTACGAGCAGTACTTC.

The chain is built from TRBV29-1 and TRBJ2-7; TRBD1 matches 11 bases. Per germline, CDR1 SQVTM and CDR2 ANQGSEA. Trimming cost V 7 bases and J 2 bases; bases outside gene matches: 4. The CDR3 spans 13 residues. CDR3 protein: CSAGTGGTYEQYF. CDR3 bases: TGCAGCGCCGGGACAGGGGGGACCTACGAGCAGTACTTC.

The genes are TRBV5-4 and TRBJ2-7, with 12 bases aligning to TRBD2. Germline CDR1 SGHNT, CDR2 YYREEE (reference sequence). The CDR3 loop spans 16 amino acids. V lost 6 bases to trimming and J lost 6 bases; unmatched junction nucleotides: 13. CDR3 coding DNA: TGTGCCAGCACCACATCTGGGGGACTAGCGGGTGGCGAGCAGTACTTC. It translates to CASTTSGGLAGGEQYF.

The J gene is TRBJ2-1, the V gene TRBV11-2; the D gene is possibly TRBD2 (5 bases). V shed 3 bases and J shed 4 bases, with 13 bases lying between them. Germline V gene data show CDR1 as SGHAT and CDR2 as FQNNGV. The CDR3 runs to 15 residues. DNA of the CDR3: TGTGCCAGCAGCTTGTTAAGTCGGGGTTACAATGAGCAGTTCTTC. It codes for CASSLLSRGYNEQFF.

The chain combines TRBV5-1 with TRBJ2-3; TRBD2 matches 8 bases. The germline CDR1 and CDR2 sequences are SGHRS and YFSETQ. The CDR3 contains 16 residues. V lost 4 bases, J lost 2 bases, and 9 bases stayed unmatched. CDR3: CASSPGLGLTTDTQYF. Written as DNA, the CDR3 is TGCGCCAGCAGCCCGGGACTAGGCCTTACCACAGATACGCAGTATTTT.

The V and J genes are TRBV7-9 and TRBJ1-1; 11 positions agree with TRBD1. CDR3 length: 14 residues. Per the germline V gene, CDR1 is SEHNR and CDR2 is FQNEAQ (reference sequence). Germline trimming cut 4 bases from V and 6 bases from J; bases unmatched to any gene: 4. In nucleotides, the CDR3 is TGTGCCAGCAGCTCAGGACAGGGGGCACCTGAAGCTTTCTTT. Residues: CASSSGQGAPEAFF.

The rearrangement uses TRBV5-4 and TRBJ1-3, with D uncertain. Trimming removed 4 bases from V and 1 base from J, with 9 bases in between. Per germline, CDR1 SGHNT and CDR2 YYREEE (reference sequence). The CDR3 is 14 residues long. CDR3 DNA sequence: TGTGCCAGCAGCGAGGAGGTTTCTGGAAACACCATATATTTT. Protein product: CASSEEVSGNTIYF.

This chain links TRBV7-2 with TRBJ2-1, with 8 bases identical to TRBD2. CDR3 length equals 15 residues. After removal of 5 bases from V and 4 bases from J, the junction contained 7 bases not matched to a gene. CDR1 is SGHTA, CDR2 FQGNSA, per germline. This chain's CDR3 is CASSDTSGGYNEQFF. CDR3 bases: TGTGCCAGCAGCGACACTAGCGGAGGATACAATGAGCAGTTCTTC.

This chain links TRBV5-5 with TRBJ2-7; D unclear. From germline, CDR1 is SGHKS and CDR2 YYEKEE (reference sequence). V lost 0 bases and J 5 bases, leaving 9 bases between the germline ends. The CDR3 covers 13 residues. Written as DNA, the CDR3 is TGTGCCAGCAGCTTGGCCCCAGCGAACGAGCAGTACTTC. It codes for CASSLAPANEQYF.

The J gene is TRBJ2-1, the V gene TRBV24-1, with 7 bases identical to TRBD2. Germline V gives CDR1 KGHDR, CDR2 SFDVKD. The CDR3 sequence is 18 residues long. J was trimmed by 4 bases and V by 3 bases; bases with no gene match: 14. CDR3 in DNA: TGTGCCACCAGTGATCCCTTATATGCGGGAGAGCGTTACAATGAGCAGTTCTTC. The encoded protein is CATSDPLYAGERYNEQFF.

The chain carries TRBV19 and TRBJ2-2; 14 positions agree with TRBD2. The germline V gene has CDR1 LNHDA and CDR2 SQIVND (reference sequence). V dropped 6 bases and J dropped 7; count of bases not matched to a gene: 13. This CDR3 comprises 18 residues. The CDR3 DNA sequence: TGTGCCAGTAGCCCTGCCGGGACTAGCGGGAGTTGGGGCGGGGAGCTGTTTTTT. Its protein product is CASSPAGTSGSWGGELFF.

This clone was detected a few times. The rearrangement uses TRBV5-1 and TRBJ2-1; 13 nucleotides agree with TRBD2. CDR1 and CDR2 from the germline V gene are SGHRS and YFSETQ. This CDR3 region has 16 residues. J was trimmed by 5 bases and V by 0 bases; bases with no gene match: 2. CDR3 amino acids: CASSLATSGRHNEQFF. The CDR3 coding sequence is TGCGCCAGCAGCTTGGCGACTAGCGGGAGGCACAATGAGCAGTTCTTC.

The chain combines TRBV6-2 or TRBV6-3 with TRBJ2-2; 8 nucleotides align to TRBD2. Germline V gene data show CDR1 as MNHEY and CDR2 as SVGEGT. V was clipped by 5 bases and J by 11 bases; unmatched bases: 10. This CDR3 spans 14 amino acids. The CDR3, as DNA: TGTGCCAGCAGTCCCGGACTAGCCCACATCGAGCTGTTTTTT. Amino acid sequence: CASSPGLAHIELFF.

The gene calls are TRBV7-3 and TRBJ2-5; 11 nucleotides match TRBD1. This CDR3 comprises 15 residues. The V gene's germline CDR1 is SGHTA and CDR2 FQGTGA. Unmatched junction bases numbered 6, after V lost 5 bases and J lost 4 bases. The CDR3 DNA sequence: TGTGCCAGCAGCCCGTGGGACAGGGGGTTAGAGACCCAGTACTTC. It yields the protein CASSPWDRGLETQYF.

The rearrangement links TRBV2 to TRBJ2-2, with 11 bases identical to TRBD1. This CDR3 is built from 13 residues. Looked up from germline, CDR1 is SNHLY and CDR2 is FYNNEI. Trimming took 11 bases from V and 5 from J; bases not matched to a gene: 4. DNA of the CDR3: TGTGCCGGGGGGACAGGGGGGACCGGGGAGCTGTTTTTT. It yields the protein CAGGTGGTGELFF.

The chain links TRBV27 to TRBJ2-2; D is unclear. CDR3 length: 14 amino acids. Germline CDR1 is MNHEY and CDR2 is SMNVEV (reference sequence). Trimming cost V 3 bases and J 0 bases, with 5 bases left between them. CDR3 DNA: TGTGCCAGCAGTTTCAGATCGAACACCGGGGAGCTGTTTTTT. This encodes CASSFRSNTGELFF.

The rearrangement joins TRBV6-5 to TRBJ1-5, with 7 positions matching TRBD1. The junction had 9 bases not matched to a gene; V was cut back by 6 bases and J by 7 bases. Germline loops: CDR1 MNHEY, CDR2 SVGAGI. This CDR3 comprises 14 residues. This CDR3 is CASSQTGERQPQHF. CDR3 in DNA: TGTGCCAGCAGCCAAACAGGGGAGCGACAGCCCCAGCATTTT.

The V gene is TRBV11-3, the J gene TRBJ2-2; no definite D call. The CDR3 extends over 12 amino acids. Germline CDR1 and CDR2: SGHNT and YENEEA. Trimming shortened V by 5 bases and J by 3 bases, and 4 bases separated the two germline ends. The CDR3 spells CASSPHTGELFF. The DNA of the CDR3 is TGTGCCAGCAGCCCTCACACCGGGGAGCTGTTTTTT.

The V gene is TRBV9, the J gene TRBJ1-5, with a tentative D call TRBD1 (6 bases). The CDR3 loop spans 18 amino acids. Deletions cut 0 bases from V and 4 bases from J, with 20 bases between. The germline V gene encodes CDR1 SGDLS and CDR2 YYNGEE. The CDR3 nucleotides are TGTGCCAGCAGCGTAGGAATTGGTTCGGGACAAGGGAATCAGCCCCAGCATTTT. Translation gives CASSVGIGSGQGNQPQHF.

The V gene is TRBV29-1, the J gene TRBJ1-5; D not resolved. The CDR3 sequence is 13 residues long. The V gene's germline CDR1 is SQVTM and CDR2 ANQGSEA. Trimming took 1 base from V and 7 from J, leaving 11 bases between them. The CDR3 region has the DNA TGCAGCGTTGAAGGAGGGCCTGGGCAGCCCCAGCATTTT. Encoded protein: CSVEGGPGQPQHF.

The chain has TRBV7-2 and TRBJ2-5; a possible D gene is TRBD2 (7 bases). CDR3 length: 14 residues. CDR1 SGHTA and CDR2 FQGNSA come from the germline V gene. Trimming stripped 5 bases from V and 7 bases from J, with 17 bases between. CDR3: CASSPRRGQVTQYF. In DNA form, the CDR3 reads TGTGCCAGCAGCCCTCGGCGGGGGCAGGTGACCCAGTACTTC.

This clone is a singleton in its sample. The chain is built from TRBV5-6 and TRBJ1-1; tentatively, D is TRBD1 (6 bases). Germline V gene sequence: CDR1 SGHDT, CDR2 YYEEEE. V dropped 2 bases and J dropped 4 bases, with 12 bases sitting between them. CDR3 size: 14 residues. CDR3 loop: CASSFLYRVTEAFF. CDR3 sequence (DNA): TGTGCCAGCAGCTTCTTATACAGGGTCACTGAAGCTTTCTTT.

The chain joins TRBV6-6 to TRBJ1-4; 7 bases map to TRBD1. With V trimmed by 5 bases and J by 6 bases, 9 bases remained unmatched. This CDR3 has 15 residues. The germline V gene encodes CDR1 MNHNY and CDR2 SVGAGI (reference sequence). CDR3 nucleotides: TGTGCCAGCAGTCGACCCGCAACAGGGGATGAAAAACTGTTTTTT. Protein product: CASSRPATGDEKLFF.

The chain employs TRBV6-2 or TRBV6-3 and TRBJ2-3; TRBD2 aligns across 9 bases. V shed 5 bases and J 6 bases; nucleotides not matched to a gene: 18. This CDR3 is built from 18 residues. CDR1 is MNHEY, CDR2 SVGEGT, per germline. The CDR3, as DNA: TGTGCCAGCAGTAAAGATGGACAGGCGTCGCGGGAGGGGGATACGCAGTATTTT. Translating it yields CASSKDGQASREGDTQYF.

V usage is TRBV19 and J usage is TRBJ2-6, with 9 bases identical to TRBD1. The V gene end was trimmed by 5 bases and the J gene end by 0 bases; junction bases not matched to a gene: 5. CDR1 and CDR2 from the germline V gene are LNHDA and SQIVND (reference sequence). The CDR3 length is 17 residues. CDR3 DNA sequence: TGTGCCAGTAGTTCCGGGACAGGGCTCTCTGGGGCCAACGTCCTGACTTTC. It yields the protein CASSSGTGLSGANVLTF.

This clone came up once. The chain links TRBV6-4 to TRBJ2-1, with D perhaps TRBD2 (6 bases). Between the trimmed V and J ends, which lost 3 bases and 0 bases, there was a span of 9 bases. Germline CDR1 MRHNA, CDR2 SNTAGT. CDR3 length equals 15 residues. DNA for the CDR3: TGTGCCAGCAGTGAGGTCGGGGGCTCCTACAATGAGCAGTTCTTC. Translation: CASSEVGGSYNEQFF.

V is TRBV5-1 and J is TRBJ2-1; 9 bases are shared with TRBD1. Germline V lookup: CDR1 SGHRS, CDR2 YFSETQ. V lost 5 bases and J lost 7; bases outside the gene matches: 7. This CDR3 is built from 14 residues. The CDR3 DNA is TGCGCCAGCAGGCCCGGGACAGGGCCAAATGAGCAGTTCTTC. It specifies CASRPGTGPNEQFF. Full variable domain (remainder filled in from reference TRBV5-1 and TRBJ2-1): KAGVTQTPRYLIKTRGQQVTLSCSPISGHRSVSWYQQTPGQGLQFLFEYFSETQRNKGNFPGRFSGRQFSNSRSEMNVSTLELGDSALYLCASRPGTGPNEQFFGPGTRLTVL.

The chain recombines TRBV2 with TRBJ2-7; 10 bases line up with TRBD2. The junction had 5 bases not matched to a gene; V was cut back by 5 bases and J by 4 bases. Per the germline V gene, CDR1 is SNHLY and CDR2 is FYNNEI. The CDR3 is 14 amino acids. The CDR3 here is CASSYASGSYEQYF. CDR3 in DNA: TGTGCCAGCAGTTACGCTAGCGGGAGTTACGAGCAGTACTTC.

The CDR3 loop is CAASTGNQPQHF. CDR3 in DNA: TGTGCCGCCTCGACAGGGAATCAGCCCCAGCATTTT. The chain recombines TRBV24-1 with TRBJ1-5; 7 nucleotides align to TRBD1. This CDR3 has 12 residues. Germline CDR1 KGHDR, CDR2 SFDVKD. V shed 12 bases and J 4 bases; nucleotides not matched to a gene: 5.

V is TRBV28 and J is TRBJ2-5, with D tentatively TRBD1 (6 bases). Germline V gene lookup returns CDR1 MDHEN and CDR2 SYDVKM. V lost 3 bases to trimming and J lost 9 bases, with 14 bases between them. This CDR3 comprises 13 residues. The CDR3 bases are TGTGCCAGCAGTTTGGACAGCCTCACGGCCCAGTACTTC. Protein: CASSLDSLTAQYF.

The DNA of the CDR3 is TGTGCCAGCTCACCCCGTCCGCCGGGACAGGGACTTCACACAGATACGCAGTATTTT. Protein sequence: CASSPRPPGQGLHTDTQYF. The chain is built from TRBV18 and TRBJ2-3; 9 bases map to TRBD1. V lost 3 bases and J lost 2; bases outside the gene matches: 15. This CDR3 spans 19 amino acids. The germline V gene encodes CDR1 KGHSH and CDR2 LQKENI. Supplemented by reference TRBV18 and TRBJ2-3, the full variable domain reads NAGVMQNPRHLVRRRGQEARLRCSPMKGHSHVYWYRQLPEEGLKFMVYLQKENIIDESGMPKERFSAEFPKEGPSILRIQQVVRGDSAAYFCASSPRPPGQGLHTDTQYFGPGTRLTVL.